Listed below are T cell receptor beta chains from one sample, sequenced in a study of a mutant IDH1 vaccine in newly diagnosed glioma. The method was immunoSEQ multiplex PCR; TCRdb's version includes in-frame clones alone and lacks a portion of them. The data hold more than 40,000 clones, with roughly 91% observed a single time. Which antigens these TCRs recognize remains unknown. The sample here was PBMCs, taken from a glioma patient whose treatment included an IDH1 peptide vaccine. Source of these receptors: a woman in her thirties or forties with glioma. Both conserved end residues are trimmed from each CDR3. Fields, in order: clone size, V gene, CDR3 protein. Size values are once, few and many counts, or a class for expanded clones, and some rows have none.

clone_size: .
v_call: TRBV2
cdr3_aa: ASSGRGGHEQF

clone_size: .
v_call: TRBV25-1
cdr3_aa: ASSVGSQGARTEAF

clone_size: .
v_call: TRBV2
cdr3_aa: ASLGQSNGYT

clone_size: once
v_call: TRBV29-1
cdr3_aa: SAGGGDRVSYEQY

clone_size: .
v_call: TRBV27
cdr3_aa: ASGDSAFSGANVLT

clone_size: .
v_call: TRBV2
cdr3_aa: AIFGVRDSRNSGANVLT

clone_size: .
v_call: TRBV7-8
cdr3_aa: ASSPTGGRVGGEQF

clone_size: .
v_call: TRBV7-9
cdr3_aa: ASSRGNYGYT

clone_size: .
v_call: TRBV6-1
cdr3_aa: ASSEVLRPSSYNEQF

clone_size: .
v_call: TRBV15
cdr3_aa: ATSRGQGSYNEQF

clone_size: .
v_call: TRBV5-1
cdr3_aa: ASSLGTQSREQF

clone_size: .
v_call: TRBV2
cdr3_aa: ASSMDRGRSTEAF

clone_size: .
v_call: TRBV29-1
cdr3_aa: SVGTGTGPYEQY

clone_size: .
v_call: TRBV18
cdr3_aa: ASSPRQGWEPQH

clone_size: .
v_call: TRBV4-3
cdr3_aa: ASSQRTSGGVRSGELF

clone_size: .
v_call: TRBV25-1
cdr3_aa: ASSARGRRETQY

clone_size: .
v_call: TRBV28
cdr3_aa: ASSLNEGNSNQPQH

clone_size: .
v_call: TRBV20-1
cdr3_aa: SASLWETQY

clone_size: .
v_call: TRBV7-8
cdr3_aa: ASTPGTGGGGTGELF

clone_size: .
v_call: TRBV7-9
cdr3_aa: ASSSDPGGAEAF

clone_size: .
v_call: TRBV7-9
cdr3_aa: ASSSEGTYGNTIY

clone_size: .
v_call: TRBV7-9
cdr3_aa: ASSLADSNQPQH

clone_size: .
v_call: TRBV5-4
cdr3_aa: ASSFGTHTEAF

clone_size: .
v_call: TRBV7-9
cdr3_aa: ASSPRTGSGYT

clone_size: .
v_call: TRBV19
cdr3_aa: ASSMSLGRGYEQY

clone_size: .
v_call: TRBV7-9
cdr3_aa: ASSLGQGVHNEQF

clone_size: .
v_call: TRBV25-1
cdr3_aa: ASSDLAGGEAGELF

clone_size: .
v_call: TRBV6-6
cdr3_aa: ASSLQYSNQPQH

clone_size: .
v_call: TRBV10-1
cdr3_aa: ASRDFPSGANVLT

clone_size: .
v_call: TRBV7-9
cdr3_aa: ASSLPTGGTAYEQY

clone_size: .
v_call: TRBV7-3
cdr3_aa: ASSPGPSGTYEQY

clone_size: .
v_call: TRBV15
cdr3_aa: ATSRDLWGQANEKLF

clone_size: .
v_call: TRBV7-2
cdr3_aa: ASSLHHNQNEQF

clone_size: .
v_call: TRBV9
cdr3_aa: ASSVGSSYEQY

clone_size: .
v_call: TRBV5-1
cdr3_aa: ASSLGADAF

clone_size: .
v_call: TRBV6-6
cdr3_aa: ASSPGKVGYT

clone_size: .
v_call: TRBV6-9
cdr3_aa: ASSSKGRGEQY

clone_size: .
v_call: TRBV4-3
cdr3_aa: ASSLLAGNTGELF

clone_size: .
v_call: TRBV7-2
cdr3_aa: ASSLVLAGGPKVETQY

clone_size: few
v_call: TRBV7-9
cdr3_aa: ASSLPKQGPEQY

clone_size: .
v_call: TRBV2
cdr3_aa: ASCRDTQETQY

clone_size: .
v_call: TRBV1
cdr3_aa: TSSQRPGTRSDEQY